These T cell receptor beta chains were read from a single sample in a study of HIV-infected patients and healthy controls. MiXCR, applied by TCRdb to the 5' RACE reads, yields one record per CDR3 protein. The sample carries tens of thousands of distinct CDR3 sequences, about 16% recorded once. The sample taken for sequencing was CD4+ T cells from blood. Every receptor here comes from a human donor in good health. The CDR3 runs from the conserved cysteine through the conserved F or W. D genes are given only for firm matches. The size field is filled for only some rows; it gives once, few, many or a size class.

CDR3: CSATAGADTQYF
DNA: TGCAGTGCTACAGCGGGAGCGGATACGCAGTATTTT
J: TRBJ2-3
D: TRBD2
size: .
length: 12
V: TRBV20-1

CDR3: CASSFDRQETQYF
DNA: TGTGCCAGCAGCTTTGACAGACAAGAGACCCAGTACTTC
J: TRBJ2-5
D: .
size: .
length: 13
V: TRBV7-2

CDR3: CASSQVWRLGINEQFF
DNA: TGTGCCAGCAGCCAAGTCTGGCGACTAGGGATCAATGAGCAGTTCTTC
J: TRBJ2-1
D: .
size: few
length: 16
V: TRBV14

CDR3: CAWALEQNTEAFF
DNA: TGTGCCTGGGCCCTAGAACAGAACACTGAAGCTTTCTTT
J: TRBJ1-1
D: .
size: .
length: 13
V: TRBV30

CDR3: CASSPGTSPGTEAFF
DNA: TGTGCCAGCAGCCCCGGGACTTCTCCGGGGACTGAAGCTTTCTTT
J: TRBJ1-1
D: .
size: few
length: 15
V: TRBV9

CDR3: CASSLDPFSGANVLTF
DNA: TGTGCCAGCAGCTTGGATCCTTTCTCTGGGGCCAACGTCCTGACTTTC
J: TRBJ2-6
D: .
size: .
length: 16
V: TRBV5-4

CDR3: CASSPGAGTDTQYF
DNA: TGTGCCAGCTCACCAGGGGCGGGAACAGATACGCAGTATTTT
J: TRBJ2-3
D: .
size: .
length: 14
V: TRBV18

CDR3: CASSTDGGYQPQHF
DNA: TGTGCCAGTAGTACCGATGGGGGTTATCAGCCCCAGCATTTT
J: TRBJ1-5
D: .
size: .
length: 14
V: TRBV19

CDR3: CASSRAGTYYNEQFF
DNA: TGTGCCAGCAGCCGCGCCGGGACATATTACAATGAGCAGTTCTTC
J: TRBJ2-1
D: .
size: few
length: 15
V: TRBV5-5

CDR3: CSVEAGGDEQFF
DNA: TGCAGCGTTGAGGCGGGAGGCGATGAGCAGTTCTTC
J: TRBJ2-1
D: TRBD2
size: few
length: 12
V: TRBV29-1

CDR3: CASSENGGRRTEAFF
DNA: TGTGCCAGCAGCGAAAATGGGGGGCGACGAACTGAAGCTTTCTTT
J: TRBJ1-1
D: .
size: few
length: 15
V: TRBV9

CDR3: CASMGQGPQHF
DNA: TGTGCCAGCATGGGACAGGGGCCCCAGCATTTT
J: TRBJ1-5
D: TRBD1
size: .
length: 11
V: TRBV2

CDR3: CASSPPGSAYEQYF
DNA: TGTGCCAGCAGCCCGCCCGGGAGCGCCTACGAGCAGTACTTC
J: TRBJ2-7
D: .
size: few
length: 14
V: TRBV5-4

CDR3: CASRSDPLSYNEQFF
DNA: TGTGCCAGCAGATCCGATCCCCTCTCCTACAATGAGCAGTTCTTC
J: TRBJ2-1
D: .
size: .
length: 15
V: TRBV5-6

CDR3: CASSLAPGRGVGSYEQYF
DNA: TGTGCCAGCAGCTTAGCCCCGGGCCGGGGGGTCGGCTCCTACGAGCAGTACTTC
J: TRBJ2-7
D: TRBD2
size: .
length: 18
V: TRBV7-2

CDR3: CSARGHNYGYTF
DNA: TGCAGTGCTAGGGGGCATAACTATGGCTACACCTTC
J: TRBJ1-2
D: .
size: few
length: 12
V: TRBV20-1

CDR3: CASRGLAPDTQYF
DNA: TGTGCCAGCAGAGGACTAGCCCCAGATACGCAGTATTTT
J: TRBJ2-3
D: TRBD2
size: few
length: 13
V: TRBV6-5

CDR3: CASSPGPSSGELAQYF
DNA: TGCGCCAGCAGCCCGGGCCCGTCTAGCGGAGAATTGGCCCAGTACTTC
J: TRBJ2-5
D: TRBD2
size: many
length: 16
V: TRBV5-1

CDR3: CSASGTKNIQYF
DNA: TGCAGTGCTTCAGGGACCAAAAACATTCAGTACTTC
J: TRBJ2-4
D: .
size: few
length: 12
V: TRBV20-1

CDR3: CASSTTPSTGGTEAFF
DNA: TGTGCCAGCAGCACCACGCCCTCGACAGGGGGTACTGAAGCTTTCTTT
J: TRBJ1-1
D: TRBD1
size: few
length: 16
V: TRBV7-2

CDR3: CATLTRNTEAFF
DNA: TGTGCCACCCTAACAAGGAACACTGAAGCTTTCTTT
J: TRBJ1-1
D: .
size: .
length: 12
V: TRBV7-8

CDR3: CASSVGPNQPQHF
DNA: TGTGCCAGCAGTGTTGGGCCCAATCAGCCCCAGCATTTT
J: TRBJ1-5
D: .
size: .
length: 13
V: TRBV6-5

CDR3: CASSLTGSQPQHF
DNA: TGTGCCAGCAGCTTAACAGGGAGTCAGCCCCAGCATTTT
J: TRBJ1-5
D: .
size: many
length: 13
V: TRBV7-2

CDR3: CAMREVGDTQYF
DNA: TGTGCCATGCGGGAGGTCGGAGATACGCAGTATTTT
J: TRBJ2-3
D: TRBD2
size: many
length: 12
V: TRBV13

CDR3: CASSQAPGQGAGYTF
DNA: TGCGCCAGCAGCCAAGCCCCGGGACAGGGGGCCGGCTACACCTTC
J: TRBJ1-2
D: TRBD1
size: .
length: 15
V: TRBV4-3

CDR3: CAISGPGHRETQYF
DNA: TGTGCCATCAGTGGTCCGGGACATAGAGAGACCCAGTACTTC
J: TRBJ2-5
D: .
size: .
length: 14
V: TRBV10-3